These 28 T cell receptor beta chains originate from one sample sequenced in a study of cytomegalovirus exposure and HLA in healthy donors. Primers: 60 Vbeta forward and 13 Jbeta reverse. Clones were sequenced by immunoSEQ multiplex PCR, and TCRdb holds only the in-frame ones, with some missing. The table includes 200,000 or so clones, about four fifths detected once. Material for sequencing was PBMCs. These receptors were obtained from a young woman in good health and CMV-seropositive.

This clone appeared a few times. CDR3 bases: TGTGCCAGCAGTTACGAAACTTCACGAAGTTCCTACGAGCAGTACTTC. Translation: CASSYETSRSSYEQYF. The V and J genes are TRBV6-6 and TRBJ2-7; D gene uncertain. This CDR3 spans 16 amino acids. Germline loops: CDR1 MNHNY, CDR2 SVGAGI (reference sequence). V lost 2 bases to trimming and J lost 1 base, with 15 bases between them.

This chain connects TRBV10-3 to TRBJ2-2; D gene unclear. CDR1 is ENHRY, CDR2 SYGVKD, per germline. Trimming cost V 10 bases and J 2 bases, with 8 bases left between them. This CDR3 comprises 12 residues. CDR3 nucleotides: TGTGCCACCTCTCCCAACACCGGGGAGCTGTTTTTT. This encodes CATSPNTGELFF.

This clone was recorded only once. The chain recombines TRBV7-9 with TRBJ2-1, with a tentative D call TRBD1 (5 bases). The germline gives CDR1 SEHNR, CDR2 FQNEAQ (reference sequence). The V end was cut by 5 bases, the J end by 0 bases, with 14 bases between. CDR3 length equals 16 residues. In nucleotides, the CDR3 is TGTGCCAGCAGCCCGACTCCAGGGTTCTCCTACAATGAGCAGTTCTTC. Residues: CASSPTPGFSYNEQFF.

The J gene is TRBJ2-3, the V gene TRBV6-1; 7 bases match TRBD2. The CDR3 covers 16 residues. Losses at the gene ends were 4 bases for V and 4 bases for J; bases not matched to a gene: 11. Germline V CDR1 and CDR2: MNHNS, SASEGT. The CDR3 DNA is TGTGCCAGCAGTGTAGATTCGGGGGGAGGGCCAGATACGCAGTATTTT. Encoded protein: CASSVDSGGGPDTQYF.

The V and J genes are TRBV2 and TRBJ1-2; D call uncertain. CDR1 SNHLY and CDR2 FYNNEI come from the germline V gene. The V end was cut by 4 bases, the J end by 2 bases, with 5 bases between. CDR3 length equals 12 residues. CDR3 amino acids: CASSARNYGYTF. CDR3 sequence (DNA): TGTGCCAGCAGTGCACGGAACTATGGCTACACCTTC.

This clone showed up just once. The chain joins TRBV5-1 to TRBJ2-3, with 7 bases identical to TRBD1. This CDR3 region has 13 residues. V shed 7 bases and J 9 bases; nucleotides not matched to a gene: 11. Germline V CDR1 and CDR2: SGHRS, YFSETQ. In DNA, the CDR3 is TGCGCCAGCTCGACCGGCGACAGGGAAACGCAGTATTTT. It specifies CASSTGDRETQYF.

The CDR3 is CASSQIRQGTPYEQYF. CDR3 DNA: TGCGCCAGCAGCCAGATCCGTCAGGGTACTCCCTACGAGCAGTACTTC. V usage is TRBV5-1 and J usage is TRBJ2-7; D may be TRBD1 (5 bases). CDR1 and CDR2 (germline): SGHRS, YFSETQ. V was clipped by 4 bases and J by 2 bases, with 19 bases between them. The CDR3 consists of 16 residues.

The CDR3 is CASSTTGGGNIQYF. The CDR3 DNA reads TGTGCCAGCAGTACAACGGGGGGGGGAAACATTCAGTACTTC. The chain has TRBV28 and TRBJ2-4; TRBD2 aligns across 8 bases. There are 14 residues in the CDR3. Germline V gene lookup returns CDR1 MDHEN and CDR2 SYDVKM. V gave up 5 bases and J gave up 6 bases; unmatched junction bases: 6. Supplemented by reference TRBV28 and TRBJ2-4, the full variable domain reads DVKVTQSSRYLVKRTGEKVFLECVQDMDHENMFWYRQDPGLGLRLIYFSYDVKMKEKGDIPEGYSVSREKKERFSLILESASTNQTSMYLCASSTTGGGNIQYFGAGTRLSVL.

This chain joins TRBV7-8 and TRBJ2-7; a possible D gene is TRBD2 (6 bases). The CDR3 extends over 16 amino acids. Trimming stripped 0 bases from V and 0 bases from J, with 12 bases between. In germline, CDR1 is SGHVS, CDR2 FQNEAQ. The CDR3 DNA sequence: TGTGCCAGCAGCTTAGCGCTCCGGGAGAGCTCCTACGAGCAGTACTTC. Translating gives CASSLALRESSYEQYF. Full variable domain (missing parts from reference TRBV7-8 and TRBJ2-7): GAGVSQSPRYKVAKRGQDVALRCDPISGHVSLFWYQQALGQGPEFLTYFQNEAQLDKSGLPSDRFFAERPEGSVSTLKIQRTQQEDSAVYLCASSLALRESSYEQYFGPGTRLTVT.

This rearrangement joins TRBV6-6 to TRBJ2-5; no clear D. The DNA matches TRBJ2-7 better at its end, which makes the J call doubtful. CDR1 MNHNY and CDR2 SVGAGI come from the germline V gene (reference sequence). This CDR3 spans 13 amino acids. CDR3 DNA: TGTGCCACCAACCCTTATTTATACTACGAGCAGTACTTC. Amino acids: CATNPYLYYEQYF.

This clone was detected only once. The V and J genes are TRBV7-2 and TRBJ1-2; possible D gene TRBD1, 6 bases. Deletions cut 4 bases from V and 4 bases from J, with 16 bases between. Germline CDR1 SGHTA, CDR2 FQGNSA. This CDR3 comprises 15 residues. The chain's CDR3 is CASSSGVAGVYGYTF. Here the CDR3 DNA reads TGTGCCAGCAGCTCCGGGGTGGCAGGGGTCTATGGCTACACCTTC. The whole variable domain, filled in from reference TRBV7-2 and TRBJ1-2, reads GAGVSQSPSNKVTEKGKDVELRCDPISGHTALYWYRQSLGQGLEFLIYFQGNSAPDKSGLPSDRFSAERTGGSVSTLTIQRTQQEDSAVYLCASSSGVAGVYGYTFGSGTRLTVV.

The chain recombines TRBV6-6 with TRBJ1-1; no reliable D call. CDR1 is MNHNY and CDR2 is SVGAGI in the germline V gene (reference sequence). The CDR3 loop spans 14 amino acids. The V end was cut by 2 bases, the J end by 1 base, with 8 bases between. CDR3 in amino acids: CASSYAGTNTEAFF. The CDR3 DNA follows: TGTGCCAGCAGTTACGCAGGCACGAACACTGAAGCTTTCTTT.

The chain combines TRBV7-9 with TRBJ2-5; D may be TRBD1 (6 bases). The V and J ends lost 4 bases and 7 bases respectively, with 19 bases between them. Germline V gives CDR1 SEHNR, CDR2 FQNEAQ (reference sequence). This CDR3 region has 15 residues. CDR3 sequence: CASSYGAGAKGTQYF. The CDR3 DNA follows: TGTGCCAGCAGCTATGGCGCAGGGGCCAAAGGGACCCAGTACTTC.

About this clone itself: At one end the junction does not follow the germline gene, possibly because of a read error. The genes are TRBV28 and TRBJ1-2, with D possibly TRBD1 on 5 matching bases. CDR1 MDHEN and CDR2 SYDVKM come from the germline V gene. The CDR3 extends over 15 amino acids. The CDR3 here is CAGSLLPGPGGSYTF. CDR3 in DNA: TGTGCCGGCAGTTTACTCCCAGGACCTGGGGGGAGCTACACCTTC.

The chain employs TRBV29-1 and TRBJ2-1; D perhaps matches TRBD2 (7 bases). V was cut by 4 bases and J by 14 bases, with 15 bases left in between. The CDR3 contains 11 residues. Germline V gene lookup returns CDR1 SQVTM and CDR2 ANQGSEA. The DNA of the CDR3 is TGCAGCGTTGGCTACGGGGGGCTTGAGTTCTTC. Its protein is CSVGYGGLEFF.

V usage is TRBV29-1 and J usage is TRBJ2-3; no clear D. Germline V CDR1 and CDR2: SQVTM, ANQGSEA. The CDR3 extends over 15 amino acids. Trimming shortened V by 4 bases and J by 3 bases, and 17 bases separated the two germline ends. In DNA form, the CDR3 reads TGCAGCGTTGTGTCCCCCTCCCTTCTGACAGATACGCAGTATTTT. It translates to CSVVSPSLLTDTQYF.

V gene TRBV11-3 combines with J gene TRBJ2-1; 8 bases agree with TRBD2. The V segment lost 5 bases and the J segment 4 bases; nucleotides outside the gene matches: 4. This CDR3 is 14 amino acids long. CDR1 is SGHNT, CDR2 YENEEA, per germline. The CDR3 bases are TGTGCCAGCAGCGATGAGCGGGAGTACAATGAGCAGTTCTTC. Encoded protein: CASSDEREYNEQFF.

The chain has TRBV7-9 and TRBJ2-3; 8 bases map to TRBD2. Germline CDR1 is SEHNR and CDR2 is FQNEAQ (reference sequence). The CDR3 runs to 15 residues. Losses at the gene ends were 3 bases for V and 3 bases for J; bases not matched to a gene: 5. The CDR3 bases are TGTGCCAGCAGCTTTCAAGCGGGAGTTACAGATACGCAGTATTTT. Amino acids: CASSFQAGVTDTQYF. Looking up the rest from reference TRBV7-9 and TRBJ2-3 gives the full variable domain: DTGVSQNPRHKITKRGQNVTFRCDPISEHNRLYWYRQTLGQGPEFLTYFQNEAQLEKSRLLSDRFSAERPKGSFSTLEIQRTEQGDSAMYLCASSFQAGVTDTQYFGPGTRLTVL.

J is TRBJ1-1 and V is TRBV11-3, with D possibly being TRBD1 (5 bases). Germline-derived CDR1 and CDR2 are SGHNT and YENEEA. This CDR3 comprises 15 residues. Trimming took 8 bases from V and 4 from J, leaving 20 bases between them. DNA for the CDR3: TGTGCCAGCCGCTACTCGGGGACTTTAGTCACTGAAGCTTTCTTT. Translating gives CASRYSGTLVTEAFF.

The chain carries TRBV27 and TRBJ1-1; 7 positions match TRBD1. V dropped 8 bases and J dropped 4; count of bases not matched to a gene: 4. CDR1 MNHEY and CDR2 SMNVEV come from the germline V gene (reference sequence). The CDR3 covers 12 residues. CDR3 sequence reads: CASRQGRTEAFF. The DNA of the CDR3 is TGTGCCAGCCGACAGGGCCGCACTGAAGCTTTCTTT.

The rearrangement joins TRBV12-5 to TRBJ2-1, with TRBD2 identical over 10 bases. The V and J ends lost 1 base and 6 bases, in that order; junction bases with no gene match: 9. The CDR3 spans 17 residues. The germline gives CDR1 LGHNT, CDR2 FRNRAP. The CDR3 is CASGLGLGSGGFNEQFF. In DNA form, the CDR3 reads TGTGCTAGTGGTTTGGGTCTTGGTAGCGGGGGGTTCAATGAGCAGTTCTTC.

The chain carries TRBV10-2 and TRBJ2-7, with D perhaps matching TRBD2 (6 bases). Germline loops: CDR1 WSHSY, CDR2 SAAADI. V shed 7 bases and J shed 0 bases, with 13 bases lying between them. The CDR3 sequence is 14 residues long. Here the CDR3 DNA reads TGCGCCAGCACAGGATGGGAGGACTCCTACGAGCAGTACTTC. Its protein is CASTGWEDSYEQYF.

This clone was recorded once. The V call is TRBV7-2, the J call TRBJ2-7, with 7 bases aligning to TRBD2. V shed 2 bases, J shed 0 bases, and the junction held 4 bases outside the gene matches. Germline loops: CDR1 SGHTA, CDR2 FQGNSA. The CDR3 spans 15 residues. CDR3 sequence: CASSLWGGSSYEQYF. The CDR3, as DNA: TGTGCCAGCAGCTTATGGGGCGGGAGCTCCTACGAGCAGTACTTC. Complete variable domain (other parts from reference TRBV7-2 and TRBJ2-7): GAGVSQSPSNKVTEKGKDVELRCDPISGHTALYWYRQSLGQGLEFLIYFQGNSAPDKSGLPSDRFSAERTGGSVSTLTIQRTQQEDSAVYLCASSLWGGSSYEQYFGPGTRLTVT.

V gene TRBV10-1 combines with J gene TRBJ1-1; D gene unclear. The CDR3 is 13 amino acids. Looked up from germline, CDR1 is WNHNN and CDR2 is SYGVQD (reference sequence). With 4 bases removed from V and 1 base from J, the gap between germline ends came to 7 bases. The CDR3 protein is CASSVSGNTEAFF. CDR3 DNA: TGCGCCAGCAGTGTTTCGGGGAACACTGAAGCTTTCTTT.

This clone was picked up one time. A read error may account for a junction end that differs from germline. Written as DNA, the CDR3 is TGTGCCGGCAGTTACGGTGGACACCTTCGGGAGACCCAGTACTTC. Translating it yields CAGSYGGHLRETQYF. The rearrangement links TRBV6-5 to TRBJ2-5, with D possibly matching TRBD1 (5 bases). This CDR3 contains 15 residues. In germline, CDR1 is MNHEY, CDR2 SVGAGI.

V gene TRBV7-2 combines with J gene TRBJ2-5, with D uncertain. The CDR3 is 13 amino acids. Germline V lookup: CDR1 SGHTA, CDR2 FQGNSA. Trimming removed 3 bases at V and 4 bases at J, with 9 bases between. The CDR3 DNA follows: TGTGCCAGCAGCTTCCGGGTGTCAGAGACCCAGTACTTC. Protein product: CASSFRVSETQYF.

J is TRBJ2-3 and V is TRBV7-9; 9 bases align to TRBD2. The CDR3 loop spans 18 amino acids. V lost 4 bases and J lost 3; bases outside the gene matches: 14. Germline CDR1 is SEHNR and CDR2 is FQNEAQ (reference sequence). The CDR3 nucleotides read TGTGCCAGCAGCTCGGATTCTAAGCGGGGGGACAAGACAGATACGCAGTATTTT. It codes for CASSSDSKRGDKTDTQYF.

The CDR3 coding sequence is TGCGCCAGCAGCCAAGACCTCGGACCCAGGGGTGGAAACACCATATATTTT. This codes for CASSQDLGPRGGNTIYF. This chain uses TRBV4-1 with TRBJ1-3, with D perhaps matching TRBD1 (6 bases). Germline CDR1 reads MGHRA; CDR2 reads YSYEKL. The CDR3 is 17 residues long. Trimming removed 0 bases at V and 3 bases at J, with 15 bases between.